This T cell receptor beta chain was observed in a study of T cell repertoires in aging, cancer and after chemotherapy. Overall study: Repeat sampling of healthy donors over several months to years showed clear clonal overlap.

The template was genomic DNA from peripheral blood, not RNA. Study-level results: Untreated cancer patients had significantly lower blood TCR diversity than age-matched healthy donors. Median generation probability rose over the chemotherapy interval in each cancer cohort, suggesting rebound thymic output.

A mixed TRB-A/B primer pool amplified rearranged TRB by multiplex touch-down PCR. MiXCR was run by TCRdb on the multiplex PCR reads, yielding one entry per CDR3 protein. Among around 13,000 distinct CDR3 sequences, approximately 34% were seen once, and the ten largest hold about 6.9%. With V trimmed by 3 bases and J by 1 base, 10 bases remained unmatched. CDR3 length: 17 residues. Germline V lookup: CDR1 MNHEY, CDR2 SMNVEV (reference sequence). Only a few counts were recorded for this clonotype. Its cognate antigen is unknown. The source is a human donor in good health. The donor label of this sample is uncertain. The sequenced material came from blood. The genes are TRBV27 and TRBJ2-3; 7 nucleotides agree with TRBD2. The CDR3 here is CASSFISERGRTDTQYF. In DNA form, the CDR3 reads TGTGCCAGCAGTTTCATCTCCGAGCGGGGCCGCACAGATACGCAGTATTTT.